These 21 T cell receptor beta chains were all obtained from the same sample, sequenced in a study of T-cell reconstitution after alpha-beta-depleted transplantation in children. The TCRbeta library was prepared with unique molecular identifiers. TCRdb re-called the PCR reads through MiXCR, storing one row per CDR3 protein. The sample records about a million distinct CDR3 sequences, around 30% being singletons. The sample consisted of PBMCs, mostly from graft donor cells, taken 360 days after TCRalphabeta/CD19-depleted stem cell transplant. These receptors were collected from a boy under two years old who had a stem cell transplant for SCID, so the T cells may come from the graft donor.

The CDR3 is CSDRHSRYGYTF. CDR3 DNA: TGCAGCGACCGACACTCGCGCTATGGCTACACCTTC. This chain connects TRBV29-1 to TRBJ1-2; D is undetermined. The CDR3 runs to 12 residues. Germline loops: CDR1 SQVTM, CDR2 ANQGSEA. Trimming pared 7 bases from V and 4 bases from J, leaving 13 bases between. The whole variable domain, remainder taken from reference TRBV29-1 and TRBJ1-2, is SAVISQKPSRDICQRGTSLTIQCQVDSQVTMMFWYRQQPGQSLTLIATANQGSEATYESGFVIDKFPISRPNLTFSTLTVSNMSPEDSSIYLCSDRHSRYGYTFGSGTRLTVV.

This clonotype was picked up a small number of times. The chain joins TRBV7-6 to TRBJ2-7; weak D call: TRBD1 (6 bases). This CDR3 region has 14 residues. CDR1 is SGHVS and CDR2 is FNYEAQ in the germline V gene. V gave up 5 bases and J gave up 3 bases, with 14 bases separating them. The CDR3 is CASSRILDSYEQYF. CDR3 bases: TGTGCCAGCAGCCGGATCCTGGACAGCTACGAGCAGTACTTC.

The chain recombines TRBV20-1 with TRBJ2-3, with 12 bases identical to TRBD2. V lost 1 base and J lost 0; bases outside the gene matches: 14. The CDR3 extends over 20 amino acids. Germline lookup yields CDR1 DFQATT and CDR2 SNEGSKA (reference sequence). The CDR3, as DNA: TGCAGTGCTAGAGGACCGGGACTAGCGGGTGGGACCCCAAGCACAGATACGCAGTATTTT. It yields the protein CSARGPGLAGGTPSTDTQYF.

This sequence joins TRBV20-1 and TRBJ1-1, with D hard to call. Trimming cost V 7 bases and J 7 bases, with 4 bases left between them. CDR1 and CDR2 from the germline V gene are DFQATT and SNEGSKA (reference sequence). This CDR3 has 8 amino acids. CDR3 DNA sequence: TGCAGTGAGGGTGAAGCTTTCTTT. Protein: CSEGEAFF.

The sample holds one count of this clonotype. In DNA form, the CDR3 reads TGTGCCAGCAGCTTTTGGACGCCGTCAGACGGCTATGGCTACACCTTC. This sequence encodes CASSFWTPSDGYGYTF. The chain couples TRBV5-5 to TRBJ1-2; D ambiguous. CDR1 is SGHKS, CDR2 YYEKEE, per germline (reference sequence). This CDR3 has 16 residues. V lost 2 bases and J lost 4, with 18 bases in between. Filled out from reference TRBV5-5 and TRBJ1-2, the complete variable domain reads DAGVTQSPTHLIKTRGQQVTLRCSPISGHKSVSWYQQVLGQGPQFIFQYYEKEERGRGNFPDRFSARQFPNYSSELNVNALLLGDSALYLCASSFWTPSDGYGYTFGSGTRLTVV.

V and J are TRBV15 and TRBJ1-5, with 8 bases that match TRBD1. Germline-derived CDR1 and CDR2 are LNHNV and YYDKDF (reference sequence). There are 15 residues in the CDR3. Trimming cost V 5 bases and J 4 bases; bases outside gene matches: 7. The CDR3 bases are TGTGCCACCAGCGGAAGGACAGGGAGAAATCAGCCCCAGCATTTT. As protein: CATSGRTGRNQPQHF.

The gene calls are TRBV11-2 and TRBJ2-3; maybe TRBD2 (6 bases). With 5 bases removed from V and 1 base from J, the gap between germline ends came to 16 bases. Germline V lookup: CDR1 SGHAT, CDR2 FQNNGV. The CDR3 loop spans 16 amino acids. The CDR3 loop reads CASSRLGTGGTDTQYF. The CDR3 nucleotides are TGTGCCAGCAGCCGCCTGGGCACGGGGGGCACAGATACGCAGTATTTT. The full variable domain, its missing parts supplied by reference TRBV11-2 and TRBJ2-3, is EAGVAQSPRYKIIEKRQSVAFWCNPISGHATLYWYQQILGQGPKLLIQFQNNGVVDDSQLPKDRFSAERLKGVDSTLKIQPAKLEDSAVYLCASSRLGTGGTDTQYFGPGTRLTVL.

This clonotype was seen a handful of times. V and J are TRBV24-1 and TRBJ2-1; 11 bases match TRBD2. Germline V gene data show CDR1 as KGHDR and CDR2 as SFDVKD. V gave up 7 bases and J gave up 4 bases; unmatched junction bases: 5. The length of the CDR3 is 15 residues. Written as DNA, the CDR3 is TGTGCCACCAGAGCGACTAGCGGGGAATACAATGAGCAGTTCTTC. The encoded protein is CATRATSGEYNEQFF.

CDR3 coding DNA: TGCAGTGCTAGTTTAGGCAGGGATAGCAATCAGCCCCAGCATTTT. As protein: CSASLGRDSNQPQHF. V gene TRBV20-1 combines with J gene TRBJ1-5, with D maybe TRBD1 (5 bases). Germline assignment: CDR1 DFQATT and CDR2 SNEGSKA (reference sequence). V shed 3 bases and J shed 0 bases, with 12 bases lying between them. This CDR3 region has 15 residues.

The V and J genes are TRBV12-3 or TRBV12-4 and TRBJ1-4; TRBD1 might be the D (6 bases). The CDR3 runs to 15 residues. The ends were cut back, 4 bases at V and 5 bases at J, with 14 bases in the middle. CDR3 loop: CASSSWDTLNEKLFF. CDR3 in DNA: TGTGCCAGCAGTTCTTGGGACACTCTCAATGAAAAACTGTTTTTT.

This clonotype was seen a few times. The J gene is TRBJ2-1, the V gene TRBV20-1; D is ambiguous. The germline V gene has CDR1 DFQATT and CDR2 SNEGSKA (reference sequence). The length of the CDR3 is 18 residues. Trimming left V 0 bases short and J 4 bases short, with 22 bases between. CDR3 sequence (DNA): TGCAGTGCTAGAGATCCCGTACATGTGGGCCTCAGTTACAATGAGCAGTTCTTC. Protein sequence: CSARDPVHVGLSYNEQFF.

The J gene is TRBJ2-7, the V gene TRBV15; 8 bases are shared with TRBD2. The CDR3 consists of 13 residues. J was trimmed by 3 bases and V by 6 bases; bases with no gene match: 4. CDR1 is LNHNV and CDR2 is YYDKDF in the germline V gene (reference sequence). The DNA for the CDR3 is TGTGCCACCAGAAGACGGGAGGGCTACGAGCAGTACTTC. Translated, it gives CATRRREGYEQYF.

This clonotype was found a few times. The J gene is TRBJ1-1, the V gene TRBV7-9; the D gene is possibly TRBD1 (5 bases). Trimming shortened V by 5 bases and J by 7 bases, and 14 bases separated the two germline ends. Germline V gene data show CDR1 as SEHNR and CDR2 as FQNEAQ (reference sequence). The CDR3 sequence is 13 residues long. In DNA, the CDR3 is TGTGCCAGCAGCCAAATCGGACATTTTGAAGCTTTCTTT. It specifies CASSQIGHFEAFF.

The chain combines TRBV5-1 with TRBJ2-2; D ambiguous. V was clipped by 7 bases and J by 1 base, with 14 bases between them. Germline-derived CDR1 and CDR2 are SGHRS and YFSETQ. This CDR3 contains 15 residues. Here the CDR3 reads CASSNLGENTGELFF. DNA for the CDR3: TGCGCCAGCTCAAACCTGGGCGAGAACACCGGGGAGCTGTTTTTT.

Only a few counts were recorded for this clonotype. The V and J genes are TRBV4-1 and TRBJ2-7; no reliable D call. CDR3 length: 15 residues. Deletions cut 3 bases from V and 0 bases from J, with 12 bases between. Germline V gene sequence: CDR1 MGHRA, CDR2 YSYEKL. Here the CDR3 DNA reads TGCGCCAGCAGCCAGGACCTTTCCCTCTCCTACGAGCAGTACTTC. It specifies CASSQDLSLSYEQYF.

This rearrangement joins TRBV3-1 to TRBJ1-1; D is possibly TRBD1 (5 bases). V lost 2 bases to trimming and J lost 6 bases, with 10 bases between them. In germline, CDR1 is LGHDT, CDR2 YNNKEL (reference sequence). The CDR3 runs to 13 residues. CDR3 residues: CASSQRRGAEAFF. For the CDR3, the DNA is TGTGCCAGCAGCCAACGCCGAGGGGCTGAAGCTTTCTTT. The full variable domain, in which reference TRBV3-1 and TRBJ1-1 provide the parts outside the CDR3, is DTAVSQTPKYLVTQMGNDKSIKCEQNLGHDTMYWYKQDSKKFLKIMFSYNNKELIINETVPNRFSPKSPDKAHLNLHINSLELGDSAVYFCASSQRRGAEAFFGQGTRLTVV.

The V gene is TRBV7-9, the J gene TRBJ2-7, with D perhaps matching TRBD1 or TRBD2 (5 bases each). The CDR3 is 17 residues long. Between the trimmed V and J ends, which lost 0 bases and 2 bases, there was a span of 17 bases. Germline V lookup: CDR1 SEHNR, CDR2 FQNEAQ (reference sequence). The DNA for the CDR3 is TGTGCCAGCAGCTTAGCCTCTCTTCGGGACCCGGCCTACGAGCAGTACTTC. Its protein is CASSLASLRDPAYEQYF.

The chain employs TRBV4-3 and TRBJ2-1; 10 nucleotides line up with TRBD2. From germline, CDR1 is LGHNA and CDR2 YSLEER. This CDR3 is 17 amino acids long. Trimming cost V 0 bases and J 2 bases; bases outside gene matches: 4. Here the CDR3 reads CASSQDRAGGTYNEQFF. The CDR3, as DNA: TGCGCCAGCAGCCAAGATCGAGCGGGGGGGACCTACAATGAGCAGTTCTTC.

The chain joins TRBV25-1 to TRBJ1-6; D call uncertain. Germline CDR1 is MGHDK and CDR2 is SYGVNS. The length of the CDR3 is 13 residues. V shed 8 bases and J shed 7 bases, with 12 bases lying between them. The CDR3 here is CASRELANSPLHF. Here the CDR3 DNA reads TGTGCCAGCCGAGAACTAGCGAATTCACCCCTCCACTTT.

This chain connects TRBV7-6 to TRBJ2-5; D tentatively fits TRBD1 or TRBD2 (7 bases each). This CDR3 spans 16 amino acids. CDR1 and CDR2 from the germline V gene are SGHVS and FNYEAQ. V lost 0 bases and J 4 bases, leaving 15 bases between the germline ends. CDR3 sequence (DNA): TGTGCCAGCAGCTTAGCTGGGGGAGGGGGCAGAGAGACCCAGTACTTC. Translation gives CASSLAGGGGRETQYF.

This clonotype was observed a few times. The chain couples TRBV5-1 to TRBJ2-2; D gene uncertain. V was trimmed by 7 bases and J by 1 base, leaving 5 bases between them. CDR3 length equals 12 residues. Germline CDR1 SGHRS, CDR2 YFSETQ. As DNA, the CDR3 is TGCGCCAGCCATAGGAACACCGGGGAGCTGTTTTTT. Translating gives CASHRNTGELFF. The complete variable domain, with remaining parts taken from reference TRBV5-1 and TRBJ2-2, reads KAGVTQTPRYLIKTRGQQVTLSCSPISGHRSVSWYQQTPGQGLQFLFEYFSETQRNKGNFPGRFSGRQFSNSRSEMNVSTLELGDSALYLCASHRNTGELFFGEGSRLTVL.